This is a list of T cell receptor beta chains from one sample in a study of blood T cell repertoires in COVID-19. Assay: immunoSEQ multiplex PCR; the TCRdb copy retains only in-frame clones and omits some. In the table there are 60,000 to 75,000 clones, 65% to 85% of which are singletons. The specimen sequenced was peripheral blood. These receptors all stem from a human donor in a cohort sampled during active COVID-19. The CDR3 runs from the conserved cysteine through the conserved F or W. Fields, in order: V gene, D gene, CDR3 length, clone size, J gene, CDR3 protein, CDR3 DNA. D genes are given only for firm matches. The size entry is marked missing in some rows and otherwise reads once, few, many or a size class.

V gene: TRBV19
D gene: TRBD2
CDR3 length: 17
clone size: few
J gene: TRBJ2-2
CDR3 protein: CASSISWTSGVVGELFF
CDR3 DNA: TGTGCCAGTAGTATTTCTTGGACTAGCGGGGTGGTCGGGGAGCTGTTTTTT

V gene: TRBV11-2
D gene: NA
CDR3 length: 19
clone size: once
J gene: TRBJ2-3
CDR3 protein: CASSLRTGGGRRSTDTQYF
CDR3 DNA: TGTGCCAGCAGCTTACGGACTGGGGGCGGGAGACGGAGCACAGATACGCAGTATTTT

V gene: TRBV7-2
D gene: NA
CDR3 length: 15
clone size: NA
J gene: TRBJ1-3
CDR3 protein: CASSFSGGLRNTIYF
CDR3 DNA: TGTGCCAGCAGCTTTAGCGGGGGCCTAAGAAACACCATATATTTT

V gene: TRBV30
D gene: NA
CDR3 length: 16
clone size: NA
J gene: TRBJ1-6
CDR3 protein: CAWSGAGVSYNSPLHF
CDR3 DNA: TGTGCCTGGAGCGGCGCAGGGGTTTCCTATAATTCACCCCTCCACTTT

V gene: TRBV5-1
D gene: TRBD2
CDR3 length: 17
clone size: NA
J gene: TRBJ2-7
CDR3 protein: CASSLAPSGSFSYEQYF
CDR3 DNA: TGCGCCAGCAGCTTGGCCCCTAGCGGGAGCTTCTCCTACGAGCAGTACTTC

V gene: TRBV6-6
D gene: NA
CDR3 length: 14
clone size: NA
J gene: TRBJ2-3
CDR3 protein: CASSWRSGVDTQYF
CDR3 DNA: TGTGCCAGCAGCTGGAGGTCAGGGGTGGATACGCAGTATTTT

V gene: TRBV7-6
D gene: NA
CDR3 length: 15
clone size: NA
J gene: TRBJ2-1
CDR3 protein: CASSWAQGTYNEQFF
CDR3 DNA: TGTGCCAGCAGCTGGGCACAGGGTACATACAATGAGCAGTTCTTC

V gene: TRBV3-1/TRBV3-2
D gene: TRBD1
CDR3 length: 18
clone size: NA
J gene: TRBJ2-2
CDR3 protein: CASSQVIGTGGAGGELFF
CDR3 DNA: TGTGCCAGCAGCCAAGTCATCGGGACAGGGGGCGCGGGCGGGGAGCTGTTTTTT

V gene: TRBV18
D gene: NA
CDR3 length: 15
clone size: NA
J gene: TRBJ1-1
CDR3 protein: CASSLSGGFDTEAFF
CDR3 DNA: TGTGCCAGCTCACTCTCCGGGGGGTTCGACACTGAAGCTTTCTTT

V gene: TRBV5-6
D gene: TRBD1
CDR3 length: 15
clone size: NA
J gene: TRBJ1-2
CDR3 protein: CASSLRQGVVYGYTF
CDR3 DNA: TGTGCCAGCAGCCTAAGACAGGGAGTCGTCTATGGCTACACCTTC

V gene: TRBV12-3/TRBV12-4
D gene: NA
CDR3 length: 13
clone size: NA
J gene: TRBJ1-5
CDR3 protein: CASSNRQDQPQHF
CDR3 DNA: TGTGCCAGCAGTAACAGGCAAGATCAGCCCCAGCATTTT

V gene: TRBV11-2
D gene: NA
CDR3 length: 14
clone size: NA
J gene: TRBJ2-7
CDR3 protein: CASSSWTERNEQYF
CDR3 DNA: TGTGCCAGCAGCTCATGGACTGAGCGGAACGAGCAGTACTTC

V gene: TRBV5-1
D gene: NA
CDR3 length: 14
clone size: NA
J gene: TRBJ2-7
CDR3 protein: CASSSTTSSYEQYF
CDR3 DNA: TGCGCCAGCAGCTCGACTACCTCCTCCTACGAGCAGTACTTC

V gene: TRBV5-1
D gene: TRBD2
CDR3 length: 17
clone size: NA
J gene: TRBJ2-7
CDR3 protein: CASSLGGGSGRAYEQYF
CDR3 DNA: TGCGCCAGCAGCTTGGGTGGGGGAAGCGGGAGAGCCTACGAGCAGTACTTC

V gene: TRBV7-9
D gene: NA
CDR3 length: 13
clone size: NA
J gene: TRBJ1-2
CDR3 protein: CASSLEGDSGYTF
CDR3 DNA: TGTGCCAGCAGCTTAGAGGGGGATAGTGGCTACACCTTC

V gene: TRBV12-3/TRBV12-4
D gene: TRBD2
CDR3 length: 13
clone size: NA
J gene: TRBJ2-5
CDR3 protein: CASSFQRGETQYF
CDR3 DNA: TGTGCCAGCAGTTTCCAGCGGGGGGAGACCCAGTACTTC

V gene: TRBV6-5
D gene: TRBD2
CDR3 length: 15
clone size: NA
J gene: TRBJ2-7
CDR3 protein: CASSYDGTSGSEQYF
CDR3 DNA: TGTGCCAGCAGTTACGACGGGACTAGCGGGAGCGAGCAGTACTTC

V gene: TRBV11-2
D gene: TRBD1
CDR3 length: 16
clone size: NA
J gene: TRBJ2-2
CDR3 protein: CASSFEQGWNTGELFF
CDR3 DNA: TGTGCCAGCAGCTTCGAACAGGGGTGGAACACCGGGGAGCTGTTTTTT

V gene: TRBV5-5
D gene: TRBD1
CDR3 length: 16
clone size: few
J gene: TRBJ2-5
CDR3 protein: CASSLSGTGAGETQYF
CDR3 DNA: TGTGCCAGCAGCCTTTCCGGGACAGGGGCCGGGGAGACCCAGTACTTC

V gene: TRBV2
D gene: NA
CDR3 length: 14
clone size: NA
J gene: TRBJ2-3
CDR3 protein: CASSQPAVQDTQYF
CDR3 DNA: TGTGCCAGCAGCCAACCCGCCGTGCAGGATACGCAGTATTTT

V gene: TRBV27
D gene: NA
CDR3 length: 13
clone size: once
J gene: TRBJ1-2
CDR3 protein: CASSLVYGGGYTF
CDR3 DNA: TGTGCCAGCAGTTTAGTTTACGGAGGTGGCTACACCTTC

V gene: TRBV5-4
D gene: NA
CDR3 length: 13
clone size: NA
J gene: TRBJ2-7
CDR3 protein: CASSAPSASEQYF
CDR3 DNA: TGTGCCAGCAGCGCCCCTAGCGCCTCCGAGCAGTACTTC

V gene: TRBV27
D gene: NA
CDR3 length: 12
clone size: NA
J gene: TRBJ2-7
CDR3 protein: CASSRTGYEQYF
CDR3 DNA: TGTGCCAGCAGCCGTACAGGCTACGAGCAGTACTTC

V gene: TRBV10-2
D gene: TRBD2
CDR3 length: 13
clone size: NA
J gene: TRBJ2-3
CDR3 protein: CASGLAYTDTQYF
CDR3 DNA: TGCGCCAGCGGACTAGCGTACACAGATACGCAGTATTTT

V gene: TRBV20-1
D gene: TRBD2
CDR3 length: 19
clone size: once
J gene: TRBJ2-3
CDR3 protein: CSASNPYSWGRAGPDTQYF
CDR3 DNA: TGCAGTGCTAGTAACCCATATTCATGGGGGAGGGCAGGTCCAGATACGCAGTATTTT

V gene: TRBV12-3/TRBV12-4
D gene: NA
CDR3 length: 13
clone size: NA
J gene: TRBJ2-7
CDR3 protein: CASSFEGAAEQYF
CDR3 DNA: TGTGCCAGCAGTTTTGAAGGGGCCGCCGAGCAGTACTTC

V gene: TRBV5-1
D gene: TRBD2
CDR3 length: 14
clone size: once
J gene: TRBJ2-7
CDR3 protein: CASSDAGTSRVQYF
CDR3 DNA: TGCGCCAGCAGCGACGCCGGGACTAGTAGAGTGCAGTACTTC

V gene: TRBV5-1
D gene: NA
CDR3 length: 13
clone size: NA
J gene: TRBJ1-2
CDR3 protein: CASSLDSRGGYTF
CDR3 DNA: TGCGCCAGCAGCTTGGACTCCAGAGGAGGCTACACCTTC

V gene: TRBV5-1
D gene: TRBD1
CDR3 length: 15
clone size: NA
J gene: TRBJ1-4
CDR3 protein: CASSWTGLANEKLFF
CDR3 DNA: TGCGCCAGCAGCTGGACAGGGTTAGCTAATGAAAAACTGTTTTTT

V gene: TRBV5-4
D gene: NA
CDR3 length: 15
clone size: NA
J gene: TRBJ2-5
CDR3 protein: CASKISGQPGETQYF
CDR3 DNA: TGTGCCAGCAAGATAAGTGGCCAGCCGGGGGAAACCCAGTACTTC

V gene: TRBV11-3
D gene: TRBD1
CDR3 length: 14
clone size: few
J gene: TRBJ1-1
CDR3 protein: CASSLQGGNTEAFF
CDR3 DNA: TGTGCCAGCAGCTTACAGGGGGGTAACACTGAAGCTTTCTTT

V gene: TRBV12-3/TRBV12-4
D gene: NA
CDR3 length: 12
clone size: NA
J gene: TRBJ1-2
CDR3 protein: CASSLTGYGYTF
CDR3 DNA: TGTGCCAGCAGTTTAACAGGTTATGGCTACACCTTC

V gene: TRBV7-2
D gene: NA
CDR3 length: 15
clone size: NA
J gene: TRBJ2-3
CDR3 protein: CASSLSGGAADTQYF
CDR3 DNA: TGTGCCAGCAGCTTATCTGGGGGGGCGGCAGATACGCAGTATTTT

V gene: TRBV10-3
D gene: NA
CDR3 length: 15
clone size: NA
J gene: TRBJ1-1
CDR3 protein: CAIREVREGNTEAFF
CDR3 DNA: TGTGCCATCAGGGAAGTGAGAGAGGGGAACACTGAAGCTTTCTTT

V gene: TRBV5-1
D gene: NA
CDR3 length: 13
clone size: NA
J gene: TRBJ1-2
CDR3 protein: CASSPSGRDGYTF
CDR3 DNA: TGCGCCAGCAGCCCGTCAGGGAGGGATGGCTACACCTTC

V gene: TRBV7-8
D gene: NA
CDR3 length: 15
clone size: NA
J gene: TRBJ2-5
CDR3 protein: CASSIGGRRSETQYF
CDR3 DNA: TGTGCCAGCAGCATAGGGGGGCGTCGCTCGGAGACCCAGTACTTC

V gene: TRBV10-3
D gene: NA
CDR3 length: 13
clone size: NA
J gene: TRBJ2-3
CDR3 protein: CAIRRGRPDTQYF
CDR3 DNA: TGTGCCATCAGAAGAGGGCGTCCGGATACGCAGTATTTT

V gene: TRBV5-4
D gene: TRBD2
CDR3 length: 15
clone size: once
J gene: TRBJ2-7
CDR3 protein: CASSQAGGAGYEQYF
CDR3 DNA: TGTGCCAGCAGCCAGGCCGGGGGGGCCGGGTACGAGCAGTACTTC

V gene: TRBV18
D gene: NA
CDR3 length: 14
clone size: NA
J gene: TRBJ1-5
CDR3 protein: CASSPDMFDQPQHF
CDR3 DNA: TGTGCCAGCTCACCAGACATGTTCGACCAGCCCCAGCATTTT

V gene: TRBV27
D gene: TRBD2
CDR3 length: 15
clone size: NA
J gene: TRBJ2-5
CDR3 protein: CASSALTSGGETQYF
CDR3 DNA: TGTGCCAGCAGTGCCTTGACTAGCGGGGGCGAGACCCAGTACTTC

V gene: TRBV6-5
D gene: TRBD1
CDR3 length: 13
clone size: NA
J gene: TRBJ2-1
CDR3 protein: CASSRDRVNEQFF
CDR3 DNA: TGTGCCAGCAGTCGGGACAGGGTAAATGAGCAGTTCTTC

V gene: TRBV6-5
D gene: TRBD2
CDR3 length: 15
clone size: NA
J gene: TRBJ2-1
CDR3 protein: CASSYLLAENNEQFF
CDR3 DNA: TGTGCCAGCAGTTATCTGCTAGCGGAGAACAATGAGCAGTTCTTC

V gene: TRBV11-2
D gene: TRBD1
CDR3 length: 16
clone size: few
J gene: TRBJ1-2
CDR3 protein: CASSLDGGTGVYGYTF
CDR3 DNA: TGTGCCAGCAGCTTAGATGGAGGGACAGGGGTCTATGGCTACACCTTC

V gene: TRBV12-2
D gene: NA
CDR3 length: 17
clone size: NA
J gene: TRBJ2-3
CDR3 protein: CASRLCAAGGPTDTQYF
CDR3 DNA: TGTGCAAGTCGCTTATGCGCCGCGGGAGGGCCGACAGATACGCAGTATTTT

V gene: TRBV21-1
D gene: NA
CDR3 length: 17
clone size: NA
J gene: TRBJ1-2
CDR3 protein: CASSKGRGKGSGYGYTF
CDR3 DNA: TGTGCCAGCAGCAAAGGTCGAGGGAAGGGTTCAGGCTATGGCTACACCTTC

V gene: TRBV12-3/TRBV12-4
D gene: NA
CDR3 length: 13
clone size: NA
J gene: TRBJ1-5
CDR3 protein: CASSYGGDQPQHF
CDR3 DNA: TGTGCCAGCAGTTATGGAGGAGATCAGCCCCAGCATTTT

V gene: TRBV29-1
D gene: TRBD1
CDR3 length: 14
clone size: NA
J gene: TRBJ1-2
CDR3 protein: CSVSPGQLIGGYTF
CDR3 DNA: TGCAGCGTGTCGCCGGGACAGCTAATCGGGGGCTACACCTTC

V gene: TRBV5-1
D gene: NA
CDR3 length: 16
clone size: NA
J gene: TRBJ2-1
CDR3 protein: CASRVSGGDDYNEQFF
CDR3 DNA: TGCGCCAGCAGGGTATCCGGAGGGGACGATTACAATGAGCAGTTCTTC